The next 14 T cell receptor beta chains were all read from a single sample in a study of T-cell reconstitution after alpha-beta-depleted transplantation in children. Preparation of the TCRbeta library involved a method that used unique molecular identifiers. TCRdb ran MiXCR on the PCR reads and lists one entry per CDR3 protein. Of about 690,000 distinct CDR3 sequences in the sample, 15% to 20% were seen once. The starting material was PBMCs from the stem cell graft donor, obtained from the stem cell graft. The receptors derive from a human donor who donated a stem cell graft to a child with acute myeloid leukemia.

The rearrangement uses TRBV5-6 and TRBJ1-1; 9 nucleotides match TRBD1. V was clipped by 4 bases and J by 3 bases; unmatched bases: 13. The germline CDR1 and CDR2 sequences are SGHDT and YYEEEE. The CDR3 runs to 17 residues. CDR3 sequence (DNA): TGTGCCAGCAGCCCGGAGACCCGGGACAGGGATTACACTGAAGCTTTCTTT. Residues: CASSPETRDRDYTEAFF.

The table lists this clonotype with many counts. As DNA, the CDR3 is TGTGCCAGCAGCTGGACGGGGGACAATCAGCCCCAGCATTTT. This sequence encodes CASSWTGDNQPQHF. This chain links TRBV11-2 with TRBJ1-5; possible D gene TRBD1, 5 bases. Trimming took off 4 bases at V and 3 bases at J, with 10 bases between the two ends. The CDR3 extends over 14 amino acids. CDR1 SGHAT and CDR2 FQNNGV come from the germline V gene.

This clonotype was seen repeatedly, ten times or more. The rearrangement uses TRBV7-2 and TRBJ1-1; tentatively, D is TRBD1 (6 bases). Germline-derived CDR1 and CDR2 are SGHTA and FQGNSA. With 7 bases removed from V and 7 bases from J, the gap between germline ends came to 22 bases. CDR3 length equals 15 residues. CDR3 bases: TGTGCCAGCACCTTGGGGGGGCCCCAACTCCGTGAAGCTTTCTTT. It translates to CASTLGGPQLREAFF.

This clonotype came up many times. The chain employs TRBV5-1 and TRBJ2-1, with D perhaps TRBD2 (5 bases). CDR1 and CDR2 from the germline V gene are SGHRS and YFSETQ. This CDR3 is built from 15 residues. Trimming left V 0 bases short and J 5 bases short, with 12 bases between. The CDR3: CASSLEAGAHNEQFF. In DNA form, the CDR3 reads TGCGCCAGCAGCTTGGAGGCGGGCGCCCACAATGAGCAGTTCTTC.

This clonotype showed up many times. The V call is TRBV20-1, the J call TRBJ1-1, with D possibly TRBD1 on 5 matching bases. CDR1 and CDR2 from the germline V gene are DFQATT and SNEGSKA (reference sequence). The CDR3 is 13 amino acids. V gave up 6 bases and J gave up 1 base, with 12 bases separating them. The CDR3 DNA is TGCAGTGCAGCTAGACAGAAGAACACTGAAGCTTTCTTT. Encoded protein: CSAARQKNTEAFF.

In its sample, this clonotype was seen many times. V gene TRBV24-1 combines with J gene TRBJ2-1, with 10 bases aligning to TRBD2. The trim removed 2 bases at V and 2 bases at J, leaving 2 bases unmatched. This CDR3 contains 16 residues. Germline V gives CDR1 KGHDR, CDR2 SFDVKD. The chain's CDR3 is CATSDWTSGTYNEQFF. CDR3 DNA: TGTGCCACCAGTGATTGGACTAGCGGAACCTACAATGAGCAGTTCTTC.

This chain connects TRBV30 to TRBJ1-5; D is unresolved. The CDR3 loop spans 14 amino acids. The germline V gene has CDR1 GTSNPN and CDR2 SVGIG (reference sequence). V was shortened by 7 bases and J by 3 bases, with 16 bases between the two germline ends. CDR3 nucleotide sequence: TGTGCCTTAGCTTCCGGGAGTCCCAATCAGCCCCAGCATTTT. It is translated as CALASGSPNQPQHF.

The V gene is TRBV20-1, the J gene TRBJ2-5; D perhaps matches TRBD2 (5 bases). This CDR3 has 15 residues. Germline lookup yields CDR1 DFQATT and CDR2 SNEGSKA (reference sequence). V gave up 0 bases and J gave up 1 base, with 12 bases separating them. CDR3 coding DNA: TGCAGTGCTAGAGAGGGAGCCCGGGCCCAAGAGACCCAGTACTTC. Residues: CSAREGARAQETQYF.

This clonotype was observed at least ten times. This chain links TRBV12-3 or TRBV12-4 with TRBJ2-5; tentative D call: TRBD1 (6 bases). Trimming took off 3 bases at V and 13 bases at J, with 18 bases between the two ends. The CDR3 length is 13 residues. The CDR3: CASSFGRSGTRYF. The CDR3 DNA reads TGTGCCAGCAGTTTTGGCCGTTCGGGGACAAGGTACTTC.

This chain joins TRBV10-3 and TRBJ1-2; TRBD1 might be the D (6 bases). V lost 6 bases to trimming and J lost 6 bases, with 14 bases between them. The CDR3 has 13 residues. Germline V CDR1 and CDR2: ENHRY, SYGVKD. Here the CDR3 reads CAIRQGQSDGYTF. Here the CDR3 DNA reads TGTGCCATCAGACAGGGCCAAAGCGATGGCTACACCTTC.

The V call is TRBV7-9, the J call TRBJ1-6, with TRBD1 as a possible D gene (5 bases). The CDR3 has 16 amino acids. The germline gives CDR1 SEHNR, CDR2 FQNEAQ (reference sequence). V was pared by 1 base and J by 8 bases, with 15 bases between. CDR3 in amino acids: CASSLDSGGEDSPLHF. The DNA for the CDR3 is TGTGCCAGCAGCTTAGACAGCGGGGGTGAGGATTCACCCCTCCACTTT.

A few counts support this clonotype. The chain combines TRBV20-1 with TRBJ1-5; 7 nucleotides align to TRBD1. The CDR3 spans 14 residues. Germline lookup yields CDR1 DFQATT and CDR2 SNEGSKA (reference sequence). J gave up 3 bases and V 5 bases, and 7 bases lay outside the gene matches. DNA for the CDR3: TGCAGTGCTGCGACAGGGAGGGCCAATCAGCCCCAGCATTTT. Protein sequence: CSAATGRANQPQHF.

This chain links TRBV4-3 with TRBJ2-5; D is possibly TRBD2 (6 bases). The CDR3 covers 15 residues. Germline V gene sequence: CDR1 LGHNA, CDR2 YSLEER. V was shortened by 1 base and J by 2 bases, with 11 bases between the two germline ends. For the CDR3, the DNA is TGCGCCAGCAGCCAAGGGTCGGGACTGCAAGAGACCCAGTACTTC. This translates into CASSQGSGLQETQYF.

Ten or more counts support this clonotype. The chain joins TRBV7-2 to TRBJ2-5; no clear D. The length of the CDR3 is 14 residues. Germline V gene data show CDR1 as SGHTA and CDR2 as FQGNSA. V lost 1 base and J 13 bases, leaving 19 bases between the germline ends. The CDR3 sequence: CASSLDLGLGIPYF. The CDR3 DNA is TGTGCCAGCAGCTTAGATCTGGGGTTGGGGATCCCGTACTTC.